This note documents a single T cell receptor beta chain sequence. As yet, its antigen is unknown. These data belong to a study of beta chain features in type 1 diabetes. The V gene lost 5 bases and the J gene lost 3 bases, with 16 bases spanning the gap. The CDR3 contains 15 residues. Per the germline V gene, CDR1 is SGHTA and CDR2 is FQGTGA. Regarding the study as a whole: A cDNA-based sequencing approach could over-represent cells with high TCR expression. When VDJ junctions were examined, type 1 diabetes patients showed fewer insertions and more deletions. Equally in patients and controls, shorter templates might have been favored by PCR. The similarity of naive, central memory and Treg TCRB repertoires appeared greater among patients than among healthy donors.

Sequenced material consisted of expressed TCRB transcripts (all of the isolated RNA was reverse transcribed). Sequencing used immunoSEQ multiplex PCR; TCRdb keeps in-frame clones, though not all of them. The table shows around 430,000 clones, with 30% occurring only once. Sequencing input: naive CD4+ T cells from blood. The clonotype originates from a man younger than 35 in good health. The chain employs TRBV7-3 and TRBJ1-2; D not resolved. Here the CDR3 DNA reads TGTGCCAGCAGCGCCCGTGGCCCTGGGGACTATGGCTACACCTTC. Its protein is CASSARGPGDYGYTF. Filled out from reference TRBV7-3 and TRBJ1-2, the complete variable domain reads GAGVSQTPSNKVTEKGKYVELRCDPISGHTALYWYRQSLGQGPEFLIYFQGTGAADDSGLPNDRFFAVRPEGSVSTLKIQRTERGDSAVYLCASSARGPGDYGYTFGSGTRLTVV.